The sequence of this T cell receptor beta chain was determined in a study of cytomegalovirus exposure and HLA in healthy donors. Study outcomes and limitations: Immune exposure data for these donors was limited to CMV serostatus. In the analysis, some V segments, TRBV6-2 and TRBV6-3 included, were excluded as indistinguishable.

The donors, nominally healthy at sampling, likely had unrecorded immune exposures. Note on this clone: The antigen remains unidentified.

Amplification used 60 Vbeta primers and 13 Jbeta primers. Sequencing used immunoSEQ multiplex PCR; TCRdb keeps in-frame clones, though not all of them. Of 65,000 to 75,000 clones in the sample, roughly 79% were seen once. The ends were cut back, 6 bases at V and 5 bases at J, with 17 bases in the middle. This CDR3 has 14 amino acids. CDR1 and CDR2 from the germline V gene are MNHEY and SMNVEV (reference sequence). The clonotype originates from a man aged 50 to 60 in good health and CMV-seronegative. This chain uses TRBV27 with TRBJ2-7; TRBD1 is a possible D gene (6 bases). Sequencing used PBMCs. The CDR3 DNA reads TGTGCCAGCAGGATAAATAGACAGGCCGACGAGCAGTACTTC. Protein sequence: CASRINRQADEQYF.